These 25 T cell receptor beta chains originate from one sample sequenced in a study of long-term antiretroviral therapy in people with HIV. This was the immunoSEQ v3.0 assay at survey level. The assay was immunoSEQ multiplex PCR, and TCRdb's table has in-frame clones only and misses some. Of about 25,000 clones listed, around 86% are singletons. The sample here was unsorted PBMCs, taken 1.9 years after starting antiretroviral therapy. These receptors were obtained from a woman in her thirties with HIV.

A note on this clone: The junction shows a germline mismatch at one end, possibly a read error. J is TRBJ1-1 and V is TRBV19; possible D gene TRBD1, 6 bases. In germline, CDR1 is LNHDA, CDR2 SQIVND (reference sequence). This CDR3 contains 14 residues. DNA for the CDR3: TGTGCCAGTAGTATTAGAGACAGGAACCCTGAAGCTTTCTTT. Its protein is CASSIRDRNPEAFF.

The chain recombines TRBV21-1 with TRBJ1-6. TRBV21-1 is tagged as a pseudogene. The CDR3 loop spans 18 amino acids. CDR3 residues: CASSSPDREGSYNSPLHF. The CDR3 bases are TGTGCCAGCAGCTCCCCCGACAGGGAGGGCTCCTATAATTCACCCCTCCACTTT.

The chain employs TRBV30 and TRBJ2-5, with no clear D. The V end lost 8 bases, the J end lost 4 bases, and 8 bases lay between the germline ends. Germline CDR1 is GTSNPN and CDR2 is SVGIG (reference sequence). This CDR3 has 10 residues. CDR3 in DNA: TGTGCCGGAATGTCAGAGACCCAGTACTTC. Its protein product is CAGMSETQYF.

The chain links TRBV6-5 to TRBJ1-5, with D possibly matching TRBD1 (6 bases). This CDR3 is 15 amino acids long. Germline assignment: CDR1 MNHEY and CDR2 SVGAGI. V was pared by 8 bases and J by 6 bases, with 20 bases between. The CDR3 DNA sequence: TGTGCCAGCGGCCTTGGGGGGGCTGTAGGTCAGCCCCAGCATTTT. It is translated as CASGLGGAVGQPQHF.

The rearrangement uses TRBV5-4 and TRBJ2-2; maybe TRBD2 (6 bases). CDR1 SGHNT and CDR2 YYREEE come from the germline V gene (reference sequence). Trimming shortened V by 0 bases and J by 6 bases, and 9 bases separated the two germline ends. The CDR3 runs to 14 residues. DNA of the CDR3: TGTGCCAGCAGCTTGGCGGGGGTCCCCGGGGAGCTGTTTTTT. Translating it yields CASSLAGVPGELFF.

V usage is TRBV5-1 and J usage is TRBJ1-1, with D possibly being TRBD1 (5 bases). Trimming took off 4 bases at V and 4 bases at J, with 17 bases between the two ends. CDR1 is SGHRS, CDR2 YFSETQ, per germline. This CDR3 comprises 15 residues. CDR3 amino acids: CASSRDGAEGTEAFF. CDR3 sequence (DNA): TGCGCCAGCAGCCGGGACGGGGCGGAGGGCACTGAAGCTTTCTTT. The full variable domain, with the rest looked up from reference TRBV5-1 and TRBJ1-1, is KAGVTQTPRYLIKTRGQQVTLSCSPISGHRSVSWYQQTPGQGLQFLFEYFSETQRNKGNFPGRFSGRQFSNSRSEMNVSTLELGDSALYLCASSRDGAEGTEAFFGQGTRLTVV.

The rearrangement joins TRBV7-9 to TRBJ2-1; maybe TRBD1 (6 bases). The germline V gene encodes CDR1 SEHNR and CDR2 FQNEAQ (reference sequence). The ends were cut back, 3 bases at V and 7 bases at J, with 19 bases in the middle. The CDR3 consists of 16 residues. The CDR3 loop is CASSFLVTGNSNEQFF. In nucleotides, the CDR3 is TGTGCCAGCAGCTTTTTAGTCACAGGGAATTCAAATGAGCAGTTCTTC.

In this sample, this clone turned up a few times. This chain links TRBV7-9 with TRBJ1-1; D is ambiguous. This CDR3 has 15 amino acids. In germline, CDR1 is SEHNR, CDR2 FQNEAQ (reference sequence). V was trimmed by 1 base and J by 0 bases, leaving 9 bases between them. Written as DNA, the CDR3 is TGTGCCAGCAGCTTAGATGGCGGATTGAACACTGAAGCTTTCTTT. Protein sequence: CASSLDGGLNTEAFF.

CDR3 loop: CAWKGFSSGANVLTF. CDR3 sequence (DNA): TGTGCCTGGAAGGGATTCAGCTCTGGGGCCAACGTCCTGACTTTC. The genes are TRBV30 and TRBJ2-6, with D uncertain. CDR1 and CDR2 (germline): GTSNPN, SVGIG (reference sequence). The CDR3 loop spans 15 amino acids. V lost 4 bases to trimming and J lost 0 bases, with 10 bases between them.

This sequence joins TRBV28 and TRBJ2-3; D possibly corresponds to TRBD2 (6 bases). V was trimmed by 6 bases and J by 0 bases, leaving 13 bases between them. Germline lookup yields CDR1 MDHEN and CDR2 SYDVKM. The CDR3 has 15 residues. The CDR3 region is CASSPAGTSTDTQYF. The DNA of the CDR3 is TGTGCCAGCAGCCCCGCGGGGACCAGCACAGATACGCAGTATTTT.

The chain joins TRBV29-1 to TRBJ2-2; tentatively, D is TRBD1 or TRBD2 (5 bases each). Germline-derived CDR1 and CDR2 are SQVTM and ANQGSEA. The CDR3 extends over 12 amino acids. V lost 7 bases and J 5 bases, leaving 11 bases between the germline ends. CDR3 nucleotide sequence: TGCAGCGGAGGGGTGGGGACCGGGGAGCTGTTTTTT. Protein: CSGGVGTGELFF.

This chain links TRBV25-1 with TRBJ1-2; tentatively, D is TRBD1 (6 bases). V gave up 5 bases and J gave up 1 base, with 17 bases separating them. Germline CDR1 MGHDK, CDR2 SYGVNS. The CDR3 spans 16 residues. The CDR3, as DNA: TGTGCCAGCAGTCCACCCGGGGGGCGCGGTAACTATGGCTACACCTTC. Protein: CASSPPGGRGNYGYTF.

The chain couples TRBV5-8 to TRBJ1-1, with D possibly being TRBD1 (5 bases). Deletions cut 6 bases from V and 0 bases from J, with 9 bases between. The CDR3 is 13 residues long. The germline V gene has CDR1 SGHTS and CDR2 YDEGEE. The CDR3 DNA reads as TGTGCCAGCAACAGACAGATGAACACTGAAGCTTTCTTT. It translates to CASNRQMNTEAFF.

Details on this clone: Relative to the germline gene, one junction end is altered; a read error may explain this. The rearrangement links TRBV7-8 to TRBJ2-7, with D perhaps matching TRBD1 (5 bases). The CDR3 is made up of 13 amino acids. CDR1 and CDR2 from the germline V gene are SGHVS and FQNEAQ. CDR3 sequence (DNA): TGTGCCAGCAACTTAGGCCAGGGCGGCGAGCAGTACTTC. Its translation: CASNLGQGGEQYF.

The chain couples TRBV2 to TRBJ1-2; D remains ambiguous. V lost 4 bases to trimming and J lost 8 bases, with 8 bases between them. Germline CDR1 is SNHLY and CDR2 is FYNNEI. The CDR3 sequence is 11 residues long. CDR3 bases: TGTGCCAGCAGTGCCATTAGGGGCTACACCTTC. Residues: CASSAIRGYTF.

The chain joins TRBV5-1 to TRBJ1-2, with a possible D match to TRBD1 (5 bases). CDR3 length equals 14 residues. Germline V gene data show CDR1 as SGHRS and CDR2 as YFSETQ. Trimming cost V 4 bases and J 8 bases, with 18 bases left between them. The CDR3 reads CASSEGEPEGGYTF. CDR3 bases: TGCGCCAGCAGCGAAGGGGAGCCGGAGGGCGGCTACACCTTC. Full variable domain (missing parts from reference TRBV5-1 and TRBJ1-2): KAGVTQTPRYLIKTRGQQVTLSCSPISGHRSVSWYQQTPGQGLQFLFEYFSETQRNKGNFPGRFSGRQFSNSRSEMNVSTLELGDSALYLCASSEGEPEGGYTFGSGTRLTVV.

This clone was counted between two and nine times. The chain employs TRBV7-2 and TRBJ2-2; D uncertain. The CDR3 runs to 12 residues. Germline CDR1 is SGHTA and CDR2 is FQGNSA. V was pared by 3 bases and J by 5 bases, with 4 bases between. In DNA, the CDR3 is TGTGCCAGCAGCTTGGAGACCGGGGAGCTGTTTTTT. It encodes CASSLETGELFF. The variable domain in full, with the rest retrieved from reference TRBV7-2 and TRBJ2-2, is GAGVSQSPSNKVTEKGKDVELRCDPISGHTALYWYRQSLGQGLEFLIYFQGNSAPDKSGLPSDRFSAERTGGSVSTLTIQRTQQEDSAVYLCASSLETGELFFGEGSRLTVL.

V gene TRBV7-2 combines with J gene TRBJ2-7; D is ambiguous. CDR3 length: 12 amino acids. The germline V gene has CDR1 SGHTA and CDR2 FQGNSA. V was pared by 2 bases and J by 7 bases, with 9 bases between. CDR3 in amino acids: CASSLSPFEQYF. In DNA, the CDR3 is TGTGCCAGCAGCTTATCCCCCTTTGAGCAGTACTTC.

This clone was seen just once. The genes are TRBV5-1 and TRBJ1-1, with D uncertain. The CDR3 runs to 15 residues. CDR1 SGHRS and CDR2 YFSETQ come from the germline V gene. Trimming cost V 0 bases and J 1 base, with 10 bases left between them. DNA of the CDR3: TGCGCCAGCAGCTTGGGGTATTACCGGAACACTGAAGCTTTCTTT. Protein sequence: CASSLGYYRNTEAFF.

CDR3 region: CASSEERGVQETQYF. CDR3 DNA sequence: TGCGCCAGCAGCGAAGAGCGGGGGGTTCAAGAGACCCAGTACTTC. The chain carries TRBV5-1 and TRBJ2-5; TRBD2 aligns across 9 bases. Per germline, CDR1 SGHRS and CDR2 YFSETQ. This CDR3 has 15 amino acids. V gave up 4 bases and J gave up 2 bases; unmatched junction bases: 6.

The table lists this clone with a count of one. The chain couples TRBV6-1 to TRBJ1-2; tentative D call: TRBD1 (6 bases). CDR1 is MNHNS and CDR2 is SASEGT in the germline V gene. V lost 6 bases and J lost 6, with 14 bases in between. The CDR3 spans 13 residues. CDR3 nucleotides: TGTGCCAGCAGGTACAGGGAATTTGATGGCTACACCTTC. As protein: CASRYREFDGYTF.

This chain joins TRBV2 and TRBJ1-3; the D gene is possibly TRBD1 (6 bases). Germline assignment: CDR1 SNHLY and CDR2 FYNNEI. The CDR3 covers 13 residues. Trimming pared 2 bases from V and 4 bases from J, leaving 6 bases between. CDR3 in amino acids: CASSETGGNTIYF. CDR3 sequence (DNA): TGTGCCAGCAGTGAAACAGGGGGAAACACCATATATTTT.

The rearrangement uses TRBV28 and TRBJ1-1; 9 nucleotides align to TRBD1. The CDR3 spans 16 residues. The germline CDR1 and CDR2 sequences are MDHEN and SYDVKM. Losses at the gene ends were 1 base for V and 2 bases for J; bases not matched to a gene: 5. The CDR3 sequence is CASSLSGQGPNTEAFF. The DNA of the CDR3 is TGTGCCAGCAGTTTATCGGGACAGGGACCTAACACTGAAGCTTTCTTT.

This clone was picked up one time. The V and J genes are TRBV13 and TRBJ2-2; TRBD1 agrees at 7 bases. Germline lookup yields CDR1 PRHDT and CDR2 FYEKMQ (reference sequence). The CDR3 runs to 15 residues. V shed 2 bases and J 4 bases; nucleotides not matched to a gene: 4. The CDR3 sequence is CASSLRGLGTGELFF. The CDR3 nucleotides read TGTGCCAGCAGCTTAAGGGGGCTTGGCACCGGGGAGCTGTTTTTT.

The chain uses TRBV5-6 and TRBJ1-4; D perhaps matches TRBD1 (5 bases). CDR3 length: 13 amino acids. CDR1 is SGHDT and CDR2 is YYEEEE in the germline V gene. The ends were cut back, 4 bases at V and 5 bases at J, with 9 bases in the middle. The CDR3, as DNA: TGTGCCAGCAGCATTGACAGCAATGAAAAACTGTTTTTT. It translates to CASSIDSNEKLFF.